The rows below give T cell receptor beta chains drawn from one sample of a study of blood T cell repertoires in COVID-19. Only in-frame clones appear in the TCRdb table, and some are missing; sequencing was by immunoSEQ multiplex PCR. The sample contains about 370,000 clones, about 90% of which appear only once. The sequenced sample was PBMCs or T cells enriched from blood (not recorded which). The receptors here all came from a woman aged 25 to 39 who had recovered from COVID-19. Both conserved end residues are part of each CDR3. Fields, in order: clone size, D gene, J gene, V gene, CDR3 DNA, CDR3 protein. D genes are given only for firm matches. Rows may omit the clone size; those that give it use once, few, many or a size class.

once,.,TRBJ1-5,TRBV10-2,TGCGCCAGCAGTGAGCAGGGCTGGGGCAATCAGCCCCAGCATTTT,CASSEQGWGNQPQHF
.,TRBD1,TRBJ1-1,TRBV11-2,TGTGCCAGCAGCTTAGTACGACAGGGAAGGAATTCGAACACTGAAGCTTTCTTT,CASSLVRQGRNSNTEAFF
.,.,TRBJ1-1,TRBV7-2,TGTGCCAGCAGCTCCAGCAGGGTGGGGACTGAAGCTTTCTTT,CASSSSRVGTEAFF
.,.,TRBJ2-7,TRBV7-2,TGTGCCAGCAGCTTATGGGAGACCCCCTACGAGCAGTACTTC,CASSLWETPYEQYF
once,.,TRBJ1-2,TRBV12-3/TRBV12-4,TGTGCCAGCAGTTTTACCGGGGGCTATGGCTACACCTTC,CASSFTGGYGYTF
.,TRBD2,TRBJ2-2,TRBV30,TGTGCCTGGAGCGGGGGGAGAAACACCGGGGAGCTGTTTTTT,CAWSGGRNTGELFF
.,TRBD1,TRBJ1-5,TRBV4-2,TGTGCCAGCAGCCAAGAAGGGGGCGTTCAGCCCCAGCATTTT,CASSQEGGVQPQHF
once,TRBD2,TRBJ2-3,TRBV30,TGTGCCTGGAGACGGGAGGGCGGCACAGATACGCAGTATTTT,CAWRREGGTDTQYF
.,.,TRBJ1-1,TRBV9,TGTGCCAGCAGCGCCGGGAGGGAAGCTTTCTTT,CASSAGREAFF
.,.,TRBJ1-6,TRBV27,TGTGCCAGCAGTCCCCGGACAGATTCACCCCTCCACTTT,CASSPRTDSPLHF
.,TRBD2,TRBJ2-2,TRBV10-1,TGCGCCAGCAGTGAGTCGACCGGGACTAGTTCGAACACCGGGGAGCTGTTTTTT,CASSESTGTSSNTGELFF
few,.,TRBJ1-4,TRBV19,TGTGCCAGTAAGCTTACAGACCTTAATGAAAAACTGTTTTTT,CASKLTDLNEKLFF
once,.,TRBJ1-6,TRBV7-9,TGTGCCAGCAGCCCTCCGGGGAGACCCCTCCACTTT,CASSPPGRPLHF
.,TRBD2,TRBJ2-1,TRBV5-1,TGCGCCAGCAGCTTGGCTCTAGCGGGGTTGAATTACAATGAGCAGTTCTTC,CASSLALAGLNYNEQFF
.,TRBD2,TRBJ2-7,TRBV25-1,TGTGCCAGCAGTGAATGGCGGGAGCTGAGGCACGAGCAGTACTTC,CASSEWRELRHEQYF
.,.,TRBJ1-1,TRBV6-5,TGTGCCAGCAGACCGACAGTGAACACTGAAGCTTTCTTT,CASRPTVNTEAFF
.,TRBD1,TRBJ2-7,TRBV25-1,TGTGCCAGCAGCACCCCAAACCCCCGACAGGGCCTCTCCTACGAGCAGTACTTC,CASSTPNPRQGLSYEQYF
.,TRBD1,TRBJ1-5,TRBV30,TGTGCCTGGAGGGGACAGGGGGGCAATCAGCCCCAGCATTTT,CAWRGQGGNQPQHF
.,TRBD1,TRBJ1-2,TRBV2,TGTGCCAGCAGTGGGACAGGGGCGGATGGCTACACCTTC,CASSGTGADGYTF
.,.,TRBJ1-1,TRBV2,TGTGCCAGCAGCCAGGGGTTCGGCACTGAAGCTTTCTTT,CASSQGFGTEAFF
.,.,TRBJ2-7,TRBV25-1,TGTGCCAGCAGTGAACCCCTCGGGAAGGAGGGGCGATCCTACGAGCAGTACTTC,CASSEPLGKEGRSYEQYF
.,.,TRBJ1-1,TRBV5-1,TGCGCCAGCAGCTTAAAGGGGGACACTGAAGCTTTCTTT,CASSLKGDTEAFF
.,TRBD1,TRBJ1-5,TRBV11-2,TGTGCCAGCAGCTTAGGGCAGGGGGTCCAGCCCCAGCATTTT,CASSLGQGVQPQHF